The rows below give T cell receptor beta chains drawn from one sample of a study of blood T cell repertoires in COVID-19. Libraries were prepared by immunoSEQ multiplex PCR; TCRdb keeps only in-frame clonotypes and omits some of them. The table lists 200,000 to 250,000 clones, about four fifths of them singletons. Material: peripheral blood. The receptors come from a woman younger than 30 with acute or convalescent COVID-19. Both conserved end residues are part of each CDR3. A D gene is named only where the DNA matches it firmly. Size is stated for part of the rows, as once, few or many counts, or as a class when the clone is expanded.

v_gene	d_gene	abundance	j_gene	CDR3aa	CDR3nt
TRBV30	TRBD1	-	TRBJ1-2	CALAEGARYGYTF	TGTGCCCTTGCGGAGGGGGCCCGCTATGGCTACACCTTC
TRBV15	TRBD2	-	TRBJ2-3	CATSRAPGLVDTQYF	TGTGCCACCAGCAGAGCTCCGGGACTAGTAGATACGCAGTATTTT
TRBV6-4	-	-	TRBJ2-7	CASSDGQGGSEQYF	TGTGCCAGCAGTGACGGACAGGGCGGGAGCGAGCAGTACTTC
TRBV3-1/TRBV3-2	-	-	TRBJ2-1	CASSQAVGGRNEQFF	TGTGCCAGCAGCCAAGCCGTCGGAGGGAGGAATGAGCAGTTCTTC
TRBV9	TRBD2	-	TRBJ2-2	CASSPTSGSDTGELFF	TGTGCCAGCAGCCCAACAAGCGGGAGCGACACCGGGGAGCTGTTTTTT
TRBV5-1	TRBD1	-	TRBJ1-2	CASSLGQPNTPYGYTF	TGCGCCAGCAGTTTGGGACAGCCAAACACGCCCTATGGCTACACCTTC
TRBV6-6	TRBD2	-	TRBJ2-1	CASSLAGVNVDEQFF	TGTGCCAGCAGTTTAGCGGGAGTGAATGTTGATGAGCAGTTCTTC
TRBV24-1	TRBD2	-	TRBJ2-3	CATTPTSGSTDTQYF	TGTGCCACCACCCCAACTAGCGGGAGCACAGATACGCAGTATTTT
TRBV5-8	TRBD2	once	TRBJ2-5	CASSLGLAGGQETQYF	TGTGCCAGCAGCTTGGGACTAGCGGGAGGACAAGAGACCCAGTACTTC
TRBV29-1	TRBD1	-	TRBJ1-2	CSVETGGAVYGYTF	TGCAGCGTTGAAACAGGGGGCGCGGTCTATGGCTACACCTTC
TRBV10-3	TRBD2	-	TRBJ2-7	CAISESLAGDYSYEQYF	TGTGCCATCAGTGAGTCTCTAGCGGGGGACTACTCCTACGAGCAGTACTTC
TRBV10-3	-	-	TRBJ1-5	CAISGLRDGAQHF	TGTGCCATCAGTGGACTCAGGGATGGAGCCCAGCATTTT
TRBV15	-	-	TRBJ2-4	CATSRDLARYGGLTKNIQYF	TGTGCCACCAGCAGAGATCTGGCACGCTATGGGGGACTTACCAAAAACATTCAGTACTTC
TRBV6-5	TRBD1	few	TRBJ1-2	CASGQASYGYTF	TGTGCCAGCGGACAGGCCTCCTATGGCTACACCTTC
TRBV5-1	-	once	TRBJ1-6	CASSLGTVRNSPLHF	TGCGCCAGCAGCTTGGGGACAGTACGTAATTCACCCCTCCACTTT